These 4 T cell receptor beta chains originate from one sample sequenced in a study of naive and memory T cell subsets. Points from the study as a whole: Possibly reflecting memory cells re-expressing CD45RA, a few larger clonotypes occurred in naive repertoires, especially CD8.

The beta constant-region primer was an equimolar mix of two oligonucleotides covering TRBC1 and TRBC2. Nested alpha and beta constant-region primers with the SP2 primer drove four PCR rounds on ligated cDNA. TCRdb recomputed calls from the UMI-ligation and nested PCR reads with MiXCR, one row per CDR3 protein. The sample contains roughly 100,000 distinct CDR3 sequences, about 11% of which appear only once. These TCRs are of unknown antigen specificity. The specimen sequenced was naive CD4+ T cells from blood. These receptors all come from a human donor in good health.

The chain employs TRBV7-9 and TRBJ2-1; a possible D gene is TRBD1 (6 bases). The CDR3 covers 13 residues. Trimming pared 1 base from V and 10 bases from J, leaving 11 bases between. CDR1 is SEHNR and CDR2 is FQNEAQ in the germline V gene (reference sequence). CDR3 in DNA: TGTGCCAGCAGCTTAGGGGGGCCGGGAGAGCAGTTCTTC. Protein: CASSLGGPGEQFF.

This clonotype was seen at least ten times. The chain joins TRBV10-3 to TRBJ2-1, with 8 bases lining up with TRBD1. Looked up from germline, CDR1 is ENHRY and CDR2 is SYGVKD. V was pared by 10 bases and J by 8 bases, with 10 bases of the junction left unmatched. CDR3 size: 13 residues. CDR3: CATRGQVPHEQFF. CDR3 nucleotide sequence: TGTGCCACCAGGGGACAGGTCCCCCATGAGCAGTTCTTC.

The genes are TRBV28 and TRBJ1-1, with D perhaps matching TRBD1 (6 bases). With 7 bases removed from V and 0 bases from J, the gap between germline ends came to 15 bases. The V gene's germline CDR1 is MDHEN and CDR2 SYDVKM. The CDR3 totals 15 residues. CDR3 DNA sequence: TGTGCCAGCAATGAGTGGAGGGGGTTGAACACTGAAGCTTTCTTT. Its translation: CASNEWRGLNTEAFF.

This clonotype came up a few times. This chain connects TRBV12-3 or TRBV12-4 to TRBJ2-1; 9 nucleotides align to TRBD2. CDR3 size: 15 residues. After removal of 1 base from V and 8 bases from J, the junction contained 6 bases not matched to a gene. CDR3 region: CASSLEQGLADEQFF. CDR3 DNA sequence: TGTGCCAGCAGTTTAGAGCAGGGACTAGCCGATGAGCAGTTCTTC.